These 28 T cell receptor beta chains originate from one sample sequenced in a study of CD8 T cells in ankylosing spondylitis. TCRdb independently ran MiXCR on the 5' RACE reads; one entry per CDR3 protein. The sample has about 130,000 distinct CDR3 sequences; 11% are singletons. The sequenced material came from blood, either unsorted or a sorted T cell fraction (not recorded which). The receptors shown here come from a female donor with ankylosing spondylitis or in good health (not recorded which).

The table lists this clonotype with a few counts. This chain links TRBV18 with TRBJ2-7; the match to TRBD2 covers 12 bases. CDR1 and CDR2 from the germline V gene are KGHSH and LQKENI. This CDR3 is 14 amino acids long. The V and J ends lost 3 bases and 7 bases, in that order; junction bases with no gene match: 4. CDR3 loop: CASSPEGLAGEQYF. In nucleotides, the CDR3 is TGTGCCAGCTCACCGGAAGGACTAGCGGGGGAGCAGTACTTC.

The V and J genes are TRBV6-1 and TRBJ1-1; possible D gene TRBD1, 6 bases. This CDR3 is built from 13 residues. Germline assignment: CDR1 MNHNS and CDR2 SASEGT. V lost 6 bases and J lost 3, with 11 bases in between. This CDR3 reads CASSHREYTEAFF. Here the CDR3 DNA reads TGTGCCAGCAGCCACAGGGAGTACACTGAAGCTTTCTTT.

A remark on this clonotype: A clone one base away is much larger, so this may be a read error. The chain links TRBV5-1 to TRBJ2-5, with 7 bases aligning to TRBD1. Germline V gives CDR1 SGHRS, CDR2 YFSETQ. This CDR3 is 17 amino acids long. This chain's CDR3 is CASSPSIDRVTQETQHF. The CDR3, as DNA: TGCGCCAGCAGCCCATCGATCGACAGGGTAACTCAAGAGACCCAGCACTTC.

This clonotype has ten or more counts. The chain carries TRBV7-2 and TRBJ2-1, with D perhaps TRBD2 (5 bases). Looked up from germline, CDR1 is SGHTA and CDR2 is FQGNSA. The CDR3 length is 15 residues. The V and J ends lost 2 bases and 2 bases respectively, with 10 bases between them. The CDR3 is CASSLSGKAYNEQFF. In DNA, the CDR3 is TGTGCCAGCAGCTTAAGCGGTAAAGCCTACAATGAGCAGTTCTTC.

About this clonotype itself: The junction differs from germline at one of its ends, possibly a read error. CDR3 in DNA: TGTGCCAGCAGCGCGCCAACGGGAGCTCTCTTT. This encodes CASSAPTGALF. V gene TRBV7-2 combines with J gene TRBJ1-1, with D unresolved. The CDR3 spans 11 residues. Germline assignment: CDR1 SGHTA and CDR2 FQGNSA.

This clonotype appeared many times. In DNA, the CDR3 is TGTGCCAGCAGCAGGGACAGTCACCGGGAGCTGTTTTTT. Translating gives CASSRDSHRELFF. The chain is built from TRBV5-5 and TRBJ2-2; 7 nucleotides align to TRBD1. The junction had 6 bases not matched to a gene; V was cut back by 4 bases and J by 9 bases. Germline assignment: CDR1 SGHKS and CDR2 YYEKEE (reference sequence). CDR3 length: 13 residues.

This clonotype was detected once. The V gene is TRBV12-3 or TRBV12-4, the J gene TRBJ2-2; TRBD2 matches at 11 bases. This CDR3 region has 18 residues. The junction had 8 bases not matched to a gene; V was cut back by 5 bases and J by 0 bases. The CDR3 coding sequence is TGTGCCAGCAGTCCGCCGGGACTAGCGGATTCGAACACCGGGGAGCTGTTTTTT. Its protein is CASSPPGLADSNTGELFF.

This clonotype was recorded many times. The genes are TRBV5-1 and TRBJ1-2; 7 nucleotides match TRBD1. V dropped 0 bases and J dropped 8; count of bases not matched to a gene: 1. The germline V gene encodes CDR1 SGHRS and CDR2 YFSETQ. This CDR3 comprises 12 residues. The CDR3 region has the DNA TGCGCCAGCAGCTTGGACAGGGGAGGCTACACCTTC. Translation gives CASSLDRGGYTF.

This clonotype was picked up many times. This chain links TRBV19 with TRBJ1-1, with 7 bases that match TRBD1. The germline V gene encodes CDR1 LNHDA and CDR2 SQIVND (reference sequence). V dropped 5 bases and J dropped 6; count of bases not matched to a gene: 6. The CDR3 is 13 residues long. In DNA form, the CDR3 reads TGTGCCAGTAGTCCCCGGGACAGATCTGAAGCTTTCTTT. Protein product: CASSPRDRSEAFF.

This clonotype has a count of ten or more. This chain connects TRBV7-9 to TRBJ2-5; TRBD1 matches at 9 bases. Germline CDR1 reads SEHNR; CDR2 reads FQNEAQ (reference sequence). Trimming removed 5 bases from V and 2 bases from J; junction bases left unmatched: 12. This CDR3 spans 17 amino acids. CDR3 DNA sequence: TGTGCCAGCAGCGTTAGCGTCGGGACAGGGTCACAAGAGACCCAGTACTTC. This translates into CASSVSVGTGSQETQYF.

This clonotype was counted only a few times. The gene calls are TRBV7-9 and TRBJ2-2; tentatively, D is TRBD2 (6 bases). This CDR3 has 13 amino acids. Per the germline V gene, CDR1 is SEHNR and CDR2 is FQNEAQ (reference sequence). Trimming took off 10 bases at V and 2 bases at J, with 11 bases between the two ends. The CDR3, as DNA: TGTGCCACCACGGGACTCAACACCGGGGAGCTGTTTTTT. Translation gives CATTGLNTGELFF.

In this sample, this clonotype turned up many times. The chain joins TRBV30 to TRBJ1-4; D perhaps matches TRBD1 (6 bases). The V end lost 5 bases, the J end lost 4 bases, and 11 bases lay between the germline ends. CDR1 and CDR2 from the germline V gene are GTSNPN and SVGIG (reference sequence). This CDR3 spans 13 amino acids. CDR3 DNA sequence: TGTGCCTGGGGGGGGGCCGGTAATGAAAAACTGTTTTTT. Protein sequence: CAWGGAGNEKLFF.

This chain links TRBV30 with TRBJ1-3; perhaps TRBD1 as D (5 bases). V was clipped by 5 bases and J by 2 bases, with 13 bases between them. This CDR3 region has 14 residues. From germline, CDR1 is GTSNPN and CDR2 SVGIG (reference sequence). The CDR3 loop is CAWSRGFAGNTIYF. As DNA, the CDR3 is TGTGCCTGGTCCCGGGGGTTCGCTGGAAACACCATATATTTT.

The V gene is TRBV18, the J gene TRBJ1-1; D possibly corresponds to TRBD1 (5 bases). This CDR3 has 16 residues. The V end lost 1 base, the J end lost 1 base, and 13 bases lay between the germline ends. Germline CDR1 is KGHSH and CDR2 is LQKENI. CDR3 sequence reads: CASSPQEWGGNTEAFF. The CDR3 DNA is TGTGCCAGCTCACCACAGGAATGGGGGGGGAACACTGAAGCTTTCTTT.

This clonotype was recorded at least ten times. The chain couples TRBV7-9 to TRBJ2-7; D is unresolved. Germline CDR1 is SEHNR and CDR2 is FQNEAQ (reference sequence). The CDR3 length is 12 residues. V lost 3 bases to trimming and J lost 5 bases, with 8 bases between them. CDR3 DNA sequence: TGTGCCAGCAGCTTCGAGGATGACGAGCAGTACTTC. It yields the protein CASSFEDDEQYF.

This clonotype appeared many times. The gene calls are TRBV5-1 and TRBJ1-1; 7 bases match TRBD1. This CDR3 is built from 14 residues. Germline CDR1 SGHRS, CDR2 YFSETQ. Losses at the gene ends were 1 base for V and 3 bases for J; bases not matched to a gene: 3. The CDR3 nucleotides read TGCGCCAGCAGCTTGAGACAGGGCCACACTGAAGCTTTCTTT. Its translation is CASSLRQGHTEAFF.

This clonotype was counted ten times or more. J is TRBJ2-2 and V is TRBV19; D may be TRBD1 or TRBD2 (5 bases each). Germline loops: CDR1 LNHDA, CDR2 SQIVND (reference sequence). V gave up 6 bases and J gave up 1 base, with 9 bases separating them. The CDR3 has 14 residues. This CDR3 is CASSGTGNTGELFF. The CDR3 DNA reads TGTGCCAGTAGCGGGACGGGGAACACCGGGGAGCTGTTTTTT.

This clonotype was counted a few times. This sequence joins TRBV29-1 and TRBJ2-7; D might be TRBD2 (5 bases). The CDR3 extends over 14 amino acids. Per the germline V gene, CDR1 is SQVTM and CDR2 is ANQGSEA. The germline V and J ends were trimmed by 5 bases and 1 base, with 15 bases remaining between them. This CDR3 is CSVSRGLPSYEQYF. In DNA, the CDR3 is TGCAGCGTTAGTCGAGGGCTTCCATCCTACGAGCAGTACTTC.

This clonotype was detected a few times. This chain uses TRBV5-4 with TRBJ2-1; the D call may be TRBD1 or TRBD2 (5 bases each). The CDR3 extends over 14 amino acids. Trimming took off 2 bases at V and 8 bases at J, with 14 bases between the two ends. Germline V CDR1 and CDR2: SGHNT, YYREEE (reference sequence). The CDR3 coding sequence is TGTGCCAGCAGCTTTTGGGGGAGAGGCGATGAGCAGTTCTTC. Amino acid sequence: CASSFWGRGDEQFF.

There are many counts of this clonotype. The V gene is TRBV12-3 or TRBV12-4, the J gene TRBJ1-1; D possibly corresponds to TRBD1 (5 bases). The CDR3 sequence is 14 residues long. V shed 3 bases and J shed 1 base, with 9 bases lying between them. The CDR3 DNA follows: TGTGCCAGCAGTTTGCGGACAAGGAACACTGAAGCTTTCTTT. This translates into CASSLRTRNTEAFF.

There are many counts of this clonotype. This chain uses TRBV5-1 with TRBJ2-1, with 11 positions matching TRBD2. CDR1 SGHRS and CDR2 YFSETQ come from the germline V gene. The CDR3 is 15 amino acids. Germline trimming cut 0 bases from V and 5 bases from J; bases unmatched to any gene: 1. This CDR3 reads CASSLETSGNNEQFF. The CDR3 nucleotides read TGCGCCAGCAGCTTGGAGACTAGCGGGAACAATGAGCAGTTCTTC.

This clonotype was counted ten times or more. The chain couples TRBV5-6 to TRBJ2-7; maybe TRBD1 (5 bases). Germline V gene lookup returns CDR1 SGHDT and CDR2 YYEEEE. The CDR3 totals 15 residues. With 4 bases removed from V and 3 bases from J, the gap between germline ends came to 17 bases. In DNA form, the CDR3 reads TGTGCCAGCAGCGGAACGATGGGGCTGATCTACGAGCAGTACTTC. Translated, it gives CASSGTMGLIYEQYF.

As regards this clonotype: Just one base apart from a much larger clone, this may be a read error. V and J are TRBV20-1 and TRBJ2-2; 10 bases fit TRBD1. From germline, CDR1 is DFQATT and CDR2 SNEGSKA (reference sequence). The CDR3 has 17 residues. The CDR3 here is CCARGETGGGNTGELFF. CDR3 DNA: TGCTGTGCTAGGGGAGAGACAGGGGGCGGAAACACCGGGGAGCTGTTTTTT.

This clonotype was seen a handful of times. This may arise from a read error, as a much more abundant clone is one base away. The CDR3 nucleotides read TGCAATGCTAGTTTGCGGGGGGTGGGAGATACGCAGTATTTT. Translating it yields CNASLRGVGDTQYF. The chain uses TRBV20-1 and TRBJ2-3; 8 bases are a match to TRBD2. The CDR3 loop spans 14 amino acids. Germline assignment: CDR1 DFQATT and CDR2 SNEGSKA (reference sequence).

This clonotype was detected ten times or more. The chain has TRBV20-1 and TRBJ1-2; TRBD1 aligns across 8 bases. CDR1 DFQATT and CDR2 SNEGSKA come from the germline V gene (reference sequence). The CDR3 sequence is 16 residues long. J lost 5 bases, V lost 5 bases, and 16 bases had no gene match. CDR3 amino acids: CSARQHGDRGGYGYTF. In DNA form, the CDR3 reads TGCAGTGCTCGTCAGCACGGAGACAGGGGAGGTTATGGCTACACCTTC.

This clonotype occurred many times. V usage is TRBV12-3 or TRBV12-4 and J usage is TRBJ2-1; no clear D. The CDR3 covers 12 residues. Trimming took off 6 bases at V and 6 bases at J, with 9 bases between the two ends. The CDR3 region is CASSSRLNEQFF. CDR3 sequence (DNA): TGTGCCAGCAGCTCCCGTCTCAATGAGCAGTTCTTC.

This CDR3 reads CASSSVITMNTEAFF. The CDR3 DNA follows: TGTGCCAGCAGCTCCGTGATCACAATGAACACTGAAGCTTTCTTT. V gene TRBV3-1 combines with J gene TRBJ1-1; D is undetermined. Trimming took off 5 bases at V and 0 bases at J, with 13 bases between the two ends. This CDR3 comprises 15 residues. Germline V gives CDR1 LGHDT, CDR2 YNNKEL (reference sequence).

This clonotype was observed many times. The chain couples TRBV12-3 or TRBV12-4 to TRBJ2-1; D is ambiguous. This CDR3 is built from 12 residues. V gave up 2 bases and J gave up 8 bases, with 7 bases separating them. The CDR3 spells CASSLIPDEQFF. CDR3 DNA sequence: TGTGCCAGCAGTTTAATTCCCGATGAGCAGTTCTTC.